Listed below are T cell receptor beta chains from one sample, sequenced in a study of molecular identifiers for immune sequencing clone quantification. TCRdb passed the PCR reads through MiXCR, listing each CDR3 protein once. This table has over 550,000 distinct CDR3 sequences, about 25% appearing once. The sequencing sample was made of naive CD8+ T cells from blood, with Jurkat cell RNA spiked in. The receptors stem from a human donor in good health. Some libraries in this study had Jurkat cell RNA spiked in. CDR3s include the opening cysteine and the closing phenylalanine or tryptophan. D genes are given only for firm matches. Size values are once, few and many counts, or a class for expanded clones, and some rows have none.

>TRBV7-9|NA|NA|TRBJ2-3
CASCYSGDTQYF
TGTGCCAGCTGCTACTCCGGGGATACGCAGTATTTT
>TRBV10-1|NA|NA|TRBJ1-2
CASRPGAWSDDYTF
TGCGCCAGCAGACCGGGAGCCTGGTCGGACGACTACACCTTC
>TRBV12-3/TRBV12-4|NA|TRBD1|TRBJ2-6
CASSLAGTGVTSGANVLTF
TGTGCCAGCAGTTTAGCTGGGACAGGGGTTACCTCTGGGGCCAACGTCCTGACTTTC
>TRBV24-1|NA|TRBD1|TRBJ2-2
CATSGQGAPNTGELFF
TGTGCCACCTCGGGACAGGGGGCGCCGAACACCGGGGAGCTGTTTTTT
>TRBV3-1|few|NA|TRBJ2-2
CASTPISGGSFGELFF
TGTGCCAGCACGCCCATAAGTGGGGGTAGTTTCGGGGAGCTGTTTTTT
>TRBV7-9|NA|NA|TRBJ2-2
CASSPLGHKDGELFF
TGTGCCAGCAGCCCATTGGGACACAAGGACGGGGAGCTGTTTTTT
>TRBV7-9|many|TRBD1|TRBJ1-5
CASSLAEGQGPGQPQHF
TGTGCCAGCAGCTTAGCTGAGGGACAGGGCCCAGGACAGCCCCAGCATTTT
>TRBV7-9|few|TRBD1|TRBJ1-6
CASSLIVGGLVPLHF
TGTGCCAGCAGCTTAATTGTAGGGGGCCTCGTACCCCTCCACTTT
>TRBV7-9|many|TRBD1|TRBJ2-7
CASSTTGTGINF
TGTGCCAGCAGCACCACCGGGACAGGGATAAACTTC
>TRBV11-2|many|TRBD2|TRBJ2-7
CASSLLATEQYF
TGTGCCAGCAGCCTACTAGCGACCGAGCAGTACTTC
>TRBV12-3/TRBV12-4|NA|NA|TRBJ1-1
CASRYGQGPSEAFF
TGTGCCAGCAGATACGGGCAGGGACCTTCTGAAGCTTTCTTT
>TRBV24-1|NA|NA|TRBJ2-1
CATSDLAGLSYNEQFF
TGTGCCACCAGTGATTTGGCCGGCCTATCCTACAATGAGCAGTTCTTC
>TRBV7-9|NA|NA|TRBJ2-7
CASSPLEGEQYF
TGTGCCAGCAGCCCGCTTGAGGGTGAGCAGTACTTC
>TRBV6-5|NA|NA|TRBJ2-2
CASSGTGHGEPFF
TGTGCCAGCAGTGGTACAGGGCACGGGGAGCCGTTTTTT
>TRBV14|few|TRBD2|TRBJ2-5
CASSQDYGLAGTQKETQYF
TGTGCCAGCAGCCAAGACTACGGACTAGCGGGGACGCAAAAAGAGACCCAGTACTTC
>TRBV7-6|NA|TRBD2|TRBJ2-7
CASSLDSGATYEQYF
TGTGCCAGCAGCTTAGATAGCGGGGCCACCTACGAGCAGTACTTC
>TRBV29-1|many|TRBD1|TRBJ2-7
CSVGDRSIHEQYF
TGCAGCGTTGGGGACAGAAGTATTCACGAGCAGTACTTC
>TRBV7-9|NA|TRBD1|TRBJ2-1
CASSTRDSSYNEQFF
TGTGCCAGCAGCACCCGGGACAGCTCCTACAATGAGCAGTTCTTC
>TRBV12-3/TRBV12-4|many|NA|TRBJ1-2
CASSPTGPYGYTF
TGTGCCAGCAGCCCGACAGGTCCCTATGGCTACACCTTC
>TRBV4-3|many|NA|TRBJ1-1
CASSQIVAGYTEAFF
TGCGCCAGCAGCCAAATTGTAGCAGGGTACACTGAAGCTTTCTTT
>TRBV4-1|NA|NA|TRBJ2-1
CASSAGQTTKAYNEQSF
TGCGCCAGCAGCGCAGGTCAGACTACTAAAGCCTACAATGAGCAGTCCTTC
>TRBV25-1|few|NA|TRBJ2-7
CASSGGDKYEQYF
TGTGCCAGCAGTGGTGGGGACAAATACGAGCAGTACTTC
>TRBV9|few|NA|TRBJ2-3
CASSPVRGASTDTQYF
TGTGCCAGCAGCCCCGTGCGAGGGGCTAGCACAGATACGCAGTATTTT
>TRBV19|NA|TRBD2|TRBJ2-1
CASSIGGSGDNEQFF
TGTGCCAGTAGTATAGGCGGGAGTGGGGACAATGAGCAGTTCTTC
>TRBV4-3|NA|TRBD1|TRBJ1-1
CASSQWGQGVTEAFF
TGCGCCAGCAGCCAATGGGGACAGGGGGTGACTGAAGCTTTCTTT
>TRBV29-1|many|NA|TRBJ2-5
CSVEDGAEQGSYETQYF
TGCAGCGTTGAAGATGGGGCCGAGCAGGGTAGTTATGAGACCCAGTACTTC
>TRBV20-1|few|NA|TRBJ1-1
CSARDGAIHRGTEAFF
TGCAGTGCTAGAGATGGTGCAATCCACCGGGGAACTGAAGCTTTCTTT
>TRBV7-2|many|TRBD2|TRBJ2-3
CASSLGTSGATDTQYF
TGTGCCAGCAGCTTAGGGACTAGCGGGGCCACAGATACGCAGTATTTT
>TRBV5-4|few|TRBD2|TRBJ2-4
CASSSSGGNIQYF
TGTGCCAGCAGCTCTAGCGGGGGAAACATTCAGTACTTC
>TRBV19|NA|TRBD1|TRBJ2-7
CASSGQGLAEQYF
TGTGCCAGCTCGGGACAGGGGCTAGCCGAGCAGTACTTC
>TRBV2|many|NA|TRBJ2-3
CASSEHLDTQYF
TGTGCCAGCAGTGAACATCTTGATACGCAGTATTTT
>TRBV3-1|few|NA|TRBJ2-2
CASSQGGWTELFFANTGELFF
TGTGCCAGCAGCCAAGGGGGTTGGACGGAACTCTTTTTCGCGAACACCGGGGAGCTGTTTTTT
>TRBV4-3|once|NA|TRBJ2-7
CASSQDSRTHEQYF
TGCGCCAGCAGCCAAGATTCTAGAACCCACGAGCAGTACTTC
>TRBV11-3|many|TRBD1|TRBJ2-7
CASSSRDRTYEQYF
TGTGCCAGCAGCTCCCGGGACAGGACCTACGAGCAGTACTTC
>TRBV27|many|NA|TRBJ2-5
CASSILGPQETQYF
TGTGCCAGCAGTATACTGGGGCCGCAAGAGACCCAGTACTTC
>TRBV20-1|NA|NA|TRBJ2-3
CCAYRDSLPDTQYF
TGCTGTGCTTATCGGGACTCCCTTCCAGATACGCAGTATTTT
>TRBV27|few|NA|TRBJ1-6
CASSFQGSSPLHF
TGTGCCAGCAGTTTCCAGGGAAGCTCACCCCTCCACTTT
>TRBV30|NA|NA|TRBJ1-1
CAWCQDLQGNTEAFF
TGTGCCTGGTGTCAGGACCTACAGGGGAACACTGAAGCTTTCTTT
>TRBV9|few|NA|TRBJ2-7
CASSPGGGDSSSYEQYF
TGTGCCAGCAGCCCAGGAGGCGGGGACAGTAGTTCCTACGAGCAGTACTTC
>TRBV27|NA|TRBD1|TRBJ2-2
CASSLWTGDSGELFF
TGTGCCAGCAGTTTATGGACAGGGGACTCCGGGGAGCTGTTTTTT
>TRBV27|many|NA|TRBJ2-3
CASSLVDPTDTQYF
TGTGCCAGCAGTTTAGTAGACCCCACAGATACGCAGTATTTT
>TRBV5-4|NA|TRBD2|TRBJ2-1
CASLLWTSGSDEQFF
TGTGCCAGCCTCTTATGGACTAGCGGGAGTGATGAGCAGTTCTTC
>TRBV6-2/TRBV6-3|many|NA|TRBJ1-5
CASSPGTWQPQHF
TGTGCCAGCAGCCCCGGGACTTGGCAGCCCCAGCATTTT
>TRBV27|few|NA|TRBJ2-7
CASSPVSRAYEQYF
TGTGCCAGCAGTCCCGTGTCCAGGGCCTACGAGCAGTACTTC
>TRBV6-1|few|NA|TRBJ1-6
CASSDTTRHWNSPLHF
TGTGCCAGCAGTGACACGACAAGACATTGGAATTCACCCCTCCACTTT
>TRBV7-2|few|NA|TRBJ2-7
CASSSDRTLSYEQYF
TGTGCCAGCAGTTCTGACAGGACCCTCTCCTACGAGCAGTACTTC
>TRBV18|many|TRBD1|TRBJ2-1
CASSPSWGQGYYNEQFF
TGTGCCAGCTCACCCTCGTGGGGACAGGGGTATTACAATGAGCAGTTCTTC
>TRBV4-1|few|TRBD2|TRBJ2-5
CASSQDPGGEETQYF
TGCGCCAGCAGCCAGGACCCTGGGGGGGAAGAGACCCAGTACTTC
>TRBV12-3/TRBV12-4|NA|NA|TRBJ2-3
CASSLYLHRGAGDTQYF
TGTGCCAGCAGTTTATACCTACATAGGGGCGCCGGAGATACGCAGTATTTT
>TRBV11-2|few|NA|TRBJ1-6
CASSLTWAQVQGWNSPLHF
TGTGCCAGCAGCTTAACGTGGGCGCAGGTTCAGGGGTGGAATTCACCCCTCCACTTT
>TRBV15|NA|NA|TRBJ1-6
CATSREPGMGDSPLHF
TGTGCCACCAGCAGAGAACCGGGGATGGGTGATTCACCCCTCCACTTT